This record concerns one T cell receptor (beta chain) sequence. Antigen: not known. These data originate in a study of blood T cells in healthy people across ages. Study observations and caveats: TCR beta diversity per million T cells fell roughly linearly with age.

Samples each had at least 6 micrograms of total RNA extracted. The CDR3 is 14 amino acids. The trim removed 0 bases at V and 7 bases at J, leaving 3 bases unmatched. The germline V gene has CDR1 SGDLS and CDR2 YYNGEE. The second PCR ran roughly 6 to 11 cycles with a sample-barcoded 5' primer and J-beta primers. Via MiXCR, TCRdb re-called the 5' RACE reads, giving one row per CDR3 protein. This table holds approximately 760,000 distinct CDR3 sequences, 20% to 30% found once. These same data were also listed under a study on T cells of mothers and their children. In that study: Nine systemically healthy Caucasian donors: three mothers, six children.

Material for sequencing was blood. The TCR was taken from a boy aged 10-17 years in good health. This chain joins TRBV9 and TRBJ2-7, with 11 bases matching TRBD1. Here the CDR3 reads CASSVDGTGGEQYF. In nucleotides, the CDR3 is TGTGCCAGCAGCGTAGATGGGACAGGGGGTGAGCAGTACTTC.